The 5 T cell receptor beta chains given below trace back to one sample, sequenced in a study of blood T cell repertoires in COVID-19. Sequencing was performed with immunoSEQ multiplex PCR; in TCRdb, only in-frame clones are kept and a portion is missing. The sample has over 100,000 clones; roughly 91% are singletons. The sample consisted of peripheral blood. Receptors originate from a human donor in a cohort sampled during active COVID-19.

This rearrangement joins TRBV12-5 to TRBJ2-7, with D perhaps TRBD2 (6 bases). Trimming took off 9 bases at V and 7 bases at J, with 19 bases between the two ends. This CDR3 comprises 13 residues. Germline CDR1 LGHNT, CDR2 FRNRAP. The CDR3 DNA reads TGTGCTAGCAATCGCGACGCCGCGGGAGAGCAGTACTTC. Translation gives CASNRDAAGEQYF.

This rearrangement joins TRBV7-8 to TRBJ2-3; 14 bases match TRBD2. Germline trimming cut 5 bases from V and 3 bases from J; bases unmatched to any gene: 7. Germline CDR1 and CDR2: SGHVS and FQNEAQ. This CDR3 comprises 17 residues. CDR3 sequence (DNA): TGTGCCAGCAGCCCGAGGACTAGCGGGGGGACGACAGATACGCAGTATTTT. It is translated as CASSPRTSGGTTDTQYF.

The chain recombines TRBV19 with TRBJ2-1; D remains ambiguous. Germline lookup yields CDR1 LNHDA and CDR2 SQIVND (reference sequence). The CDR3 is made up of 13 amino acids. The ends were cut back, 8 bases at V and 3 bases at J, with 11 bases in the middle. In DNA, the CDR3 is TGTGCCAGTGAGCTTACGGGCTACAATGAGCAGTTCTTC. Translated: CASELTGYNEQFF.

The rearrangement links TRBV28 to TRBJ1-6; 9 nucleotides match TRBD1. CDR3 length: 13 amino acids. Losses at the gene ends were 10 bases for V and 10 bases for J; bases not matched to a gene: 8. Germline CDR1 reads MDHEN; CDR2 reads SYDVKM. The CDR3 loop is CATGQGLRSPLHF. The CDR3 DNA follows: TGTGCCACTGGACAGGGGCTGCGGTCACCCCTCCACTTT. Combining the CDR3 with reference TRBV28 and TRBJ1-6 gives the whole variable domain DVKVTQSSRYLVKRTGEKVFLECVQDMDHENMFWYRQDPGLGLRLIYFSYDVKMKEKGDIPEGYSVSREKKERFSLILESASTNQTSMYLCATGQGLRSPLHFGNGTRLTVT.

This chain joins TRBV28 and TRBJ1-2; D ambiguous. Germline CDR1 is MDHEN and CDR2 is SYDVKM. Trimming pared 6 bases from V and 0 bases from J, leaving 8 bases between. The CDR3 has 13 amino acids. As DNA, the CDR3 is TGTGCCAGCAGCCCTAGTTCTAACTATGGCTACACCTTC. It is translated as CASSPSSNYGYTF.